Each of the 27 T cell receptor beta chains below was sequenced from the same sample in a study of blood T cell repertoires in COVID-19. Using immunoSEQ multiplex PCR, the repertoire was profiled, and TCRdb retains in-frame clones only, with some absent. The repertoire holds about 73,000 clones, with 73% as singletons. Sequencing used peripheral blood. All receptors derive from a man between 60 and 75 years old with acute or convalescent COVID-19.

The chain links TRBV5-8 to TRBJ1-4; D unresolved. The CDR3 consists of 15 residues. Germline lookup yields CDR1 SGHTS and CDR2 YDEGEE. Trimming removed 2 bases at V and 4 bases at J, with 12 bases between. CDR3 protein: CASSFPGGNNEKLFF. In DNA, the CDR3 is TGTGCCAGCAGCTTCCCGGGAGGGAATAATGAAAAACTGTTTTTT.

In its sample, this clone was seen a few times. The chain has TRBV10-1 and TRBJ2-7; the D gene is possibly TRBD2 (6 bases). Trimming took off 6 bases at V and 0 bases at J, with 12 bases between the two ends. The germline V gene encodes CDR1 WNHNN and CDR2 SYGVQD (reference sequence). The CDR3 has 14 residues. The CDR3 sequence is CASSTSRSSYEQYF. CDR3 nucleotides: TGCGCCAGCAGCACTAGCAGGAGCTCCTACGAGCAGTACTTC.

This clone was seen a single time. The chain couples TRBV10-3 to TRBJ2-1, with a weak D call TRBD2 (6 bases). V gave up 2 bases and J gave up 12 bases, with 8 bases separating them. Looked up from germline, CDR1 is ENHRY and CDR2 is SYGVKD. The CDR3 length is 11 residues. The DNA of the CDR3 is TGTGCCATCAGTGAGGAGGGAGGGCAGTTCTTC. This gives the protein CAISEEGGQFF.

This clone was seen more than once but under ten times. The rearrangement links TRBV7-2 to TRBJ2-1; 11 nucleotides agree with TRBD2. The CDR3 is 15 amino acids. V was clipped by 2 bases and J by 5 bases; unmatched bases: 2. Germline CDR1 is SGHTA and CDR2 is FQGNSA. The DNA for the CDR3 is TGTGCCAGCAGCTTACTGGGACTAGCGGACAATGAGCAGTTCTTC. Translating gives CASSLLGLADNEQFF.

For the CDR3, the DNA is TGTGCCAGCAGTTATCTGCTAGCGGGACCCTACGAGCAGTACTTC. Residues: CASSYLLAGPYEQYF. This sequence joins TRBV6-2 or TRBV6-3 and TRBJ2-7; 9 bases are shared with TRBD2. There are 15 residues in the CDR3. CDR1 and CDR2 from the germline V gene are MNHEY and SVGEGT. Unmatched junction bases numbered 5, after V lost 3 bases and J lost 2 bases.

CDR3 loop: CASGGTSRTDTQYF. In DNA, the CDR3 is TGTGCCAGCGGGGGGACTAGTAGAACAGATACGCAGTATTTT. The chain has TRBV9 and TRBJ2-3; TRBD2 matches at 8 bases. The V segment lost 7 bases and the J segment 3 bases; nucleotides outside the gene matches: 7. Germline V gene data show CDR1 as SGDLS and CDR2 as YYNGEE. The CDR3 contains 14 residues.

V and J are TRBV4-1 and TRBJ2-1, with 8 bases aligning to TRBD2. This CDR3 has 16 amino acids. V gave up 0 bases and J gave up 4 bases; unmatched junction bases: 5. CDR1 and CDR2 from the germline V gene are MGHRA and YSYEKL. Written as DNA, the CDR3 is TGCGCCAGCAGCCAAGATTGGGTAGCGGGGTACAATGAGCAGTTCTTC. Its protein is CASSQDWVAGYNEQFF.

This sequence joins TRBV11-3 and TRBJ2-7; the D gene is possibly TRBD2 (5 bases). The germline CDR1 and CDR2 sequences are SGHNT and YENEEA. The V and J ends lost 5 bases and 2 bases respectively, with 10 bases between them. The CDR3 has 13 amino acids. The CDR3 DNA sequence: TGTGCCAGCAGCCCAAGCGGAACCTACGAGCAGTACTTC. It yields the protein CASSPSGTYEQYF.

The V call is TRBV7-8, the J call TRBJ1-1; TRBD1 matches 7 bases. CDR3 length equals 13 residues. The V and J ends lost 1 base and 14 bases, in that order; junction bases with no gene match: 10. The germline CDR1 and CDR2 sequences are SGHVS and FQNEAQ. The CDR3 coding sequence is TGTGCCAGCAGCTTAGAAGGGGGCACCGGCAGCTTCTTT. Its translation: CASSLEGGTGSFF.

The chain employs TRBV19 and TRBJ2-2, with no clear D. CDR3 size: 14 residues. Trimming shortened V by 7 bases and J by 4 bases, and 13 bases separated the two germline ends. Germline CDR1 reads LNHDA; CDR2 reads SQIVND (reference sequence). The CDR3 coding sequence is TGTGCCAGTACCCCAACAGTGGGCACCGGGGAGCTGTTTTTT. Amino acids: CASTPTVGTGELFF.

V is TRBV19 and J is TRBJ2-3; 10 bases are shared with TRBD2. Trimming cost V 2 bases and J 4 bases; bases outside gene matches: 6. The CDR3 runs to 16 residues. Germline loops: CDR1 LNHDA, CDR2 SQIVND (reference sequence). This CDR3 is CASSIPSGGSADTQYF. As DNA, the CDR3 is TGTGCCAGTAGTATACCTAGCGGGGGATCGGCAGATACGCAGTATTTT.

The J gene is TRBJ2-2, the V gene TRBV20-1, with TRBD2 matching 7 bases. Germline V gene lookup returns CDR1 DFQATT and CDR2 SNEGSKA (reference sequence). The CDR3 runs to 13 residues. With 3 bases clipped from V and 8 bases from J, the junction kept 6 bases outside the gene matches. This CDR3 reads CSASPISGGELFF. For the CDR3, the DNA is TGCAGTGCTAGTCCCATTAGCGGGGGGGAGCTGTTTTTT.

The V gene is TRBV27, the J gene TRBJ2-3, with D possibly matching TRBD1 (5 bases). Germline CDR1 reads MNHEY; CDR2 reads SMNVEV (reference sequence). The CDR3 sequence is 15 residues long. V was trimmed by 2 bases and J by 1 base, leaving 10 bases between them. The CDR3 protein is CASSLIRGGTDTQYF. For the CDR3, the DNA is TGTGCCAGCAGTTTAATAAGGGGCGGCACAGATACGCAGTATTTT.

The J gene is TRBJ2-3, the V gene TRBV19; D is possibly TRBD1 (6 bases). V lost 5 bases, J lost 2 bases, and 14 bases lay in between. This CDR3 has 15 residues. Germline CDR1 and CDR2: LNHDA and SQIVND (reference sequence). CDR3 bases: TGTGCCAGTAGTCGGCCGACAGGACTCACAGATACGCAGTATTTT. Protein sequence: CASSRPTGLTDTQYF.

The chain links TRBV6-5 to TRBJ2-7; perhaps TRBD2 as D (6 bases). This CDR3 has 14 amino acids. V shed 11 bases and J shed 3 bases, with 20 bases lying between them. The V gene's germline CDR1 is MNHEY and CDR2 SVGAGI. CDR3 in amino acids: CASVEREDLYEQYF. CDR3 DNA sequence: TGTGCCTCCGTGGAGAGGGAGGATCTCTACGAGCAGTACTTC.

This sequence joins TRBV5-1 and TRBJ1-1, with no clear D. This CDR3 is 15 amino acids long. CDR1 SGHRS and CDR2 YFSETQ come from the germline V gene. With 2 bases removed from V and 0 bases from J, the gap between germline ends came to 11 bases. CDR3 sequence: CASSLVVNMNTEAFF. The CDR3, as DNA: TGCGCCAGCAGCTTAGTCGTGAACATGAACACTGAAGCTTTCTTT.

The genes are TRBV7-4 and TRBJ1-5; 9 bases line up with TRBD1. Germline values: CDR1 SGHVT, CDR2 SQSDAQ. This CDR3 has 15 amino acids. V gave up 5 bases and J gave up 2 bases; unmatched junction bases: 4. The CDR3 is CASSLRTGGNQPQHF. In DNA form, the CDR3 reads TGTGCCAGCAGCCTTCGGACAGGGGGCAATCAGCCCCAGCATTTT. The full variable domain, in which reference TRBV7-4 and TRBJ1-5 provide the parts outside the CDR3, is GAGVSQSPRYKVAKRGRDVALRCDSISGHVTLYWYRQTLGQGSEVLTYSQSDAQRDKSGRPSGRFSAERPERSVSTLKIQRTEQGDSAVYLCASSLRTGGNQPQHFGDGTRLSIL.

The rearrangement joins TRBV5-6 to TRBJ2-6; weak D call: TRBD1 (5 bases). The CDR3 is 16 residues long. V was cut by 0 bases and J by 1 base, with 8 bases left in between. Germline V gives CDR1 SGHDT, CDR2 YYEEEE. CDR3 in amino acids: CASSLVQGSGANVLTF. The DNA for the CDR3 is TGTGCCAGCAGCTTGGTTCAGGGATCTGGGGCCAACGTCCTGACTTTC.

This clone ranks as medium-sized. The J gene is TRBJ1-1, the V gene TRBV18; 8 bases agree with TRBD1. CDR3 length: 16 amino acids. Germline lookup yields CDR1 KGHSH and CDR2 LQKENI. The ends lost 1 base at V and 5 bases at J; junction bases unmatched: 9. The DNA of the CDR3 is TGTGCCAGCTCACCACTGTCGTCCAGGGGGCAAACTGAAGCTTTCTTT. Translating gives CASSPLSSRGQTEAFF.

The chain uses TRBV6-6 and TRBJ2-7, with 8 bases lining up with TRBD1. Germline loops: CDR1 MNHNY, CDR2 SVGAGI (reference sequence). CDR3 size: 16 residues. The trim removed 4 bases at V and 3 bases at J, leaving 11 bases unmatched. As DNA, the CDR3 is TGTGCCAGCAGTTCCGTGACAGGGGCGTCCTTCTACGAGCAGTACGTC. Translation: CASSSVTGASFYEQYV.

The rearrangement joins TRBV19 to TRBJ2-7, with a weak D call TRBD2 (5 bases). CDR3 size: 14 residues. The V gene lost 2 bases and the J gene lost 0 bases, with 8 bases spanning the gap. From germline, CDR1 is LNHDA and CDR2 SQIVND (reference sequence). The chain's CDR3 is CASSITAGSYEQYV. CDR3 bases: TGTGCCAGTAGTATAACCGCGGGCTCCTACGAGCAGTACGTC.

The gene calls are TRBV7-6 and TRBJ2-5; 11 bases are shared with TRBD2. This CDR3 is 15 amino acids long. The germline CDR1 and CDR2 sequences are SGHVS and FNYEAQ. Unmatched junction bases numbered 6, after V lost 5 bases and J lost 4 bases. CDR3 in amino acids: CASSGSGGAPETQYF. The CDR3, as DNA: TGTGCCAGCAGCGGTAGCGGGGGGGCCCCAGAGACCCAGTACTTC.

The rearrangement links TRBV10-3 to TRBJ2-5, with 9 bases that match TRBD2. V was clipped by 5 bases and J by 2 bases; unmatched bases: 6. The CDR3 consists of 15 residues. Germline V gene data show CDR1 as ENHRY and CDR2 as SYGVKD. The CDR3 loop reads CAISRGGAGQETQYF. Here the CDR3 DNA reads TGTGCCATCAGTCGCGGGGGGGCTGGTCAAGAGACCCAGTACTTC.

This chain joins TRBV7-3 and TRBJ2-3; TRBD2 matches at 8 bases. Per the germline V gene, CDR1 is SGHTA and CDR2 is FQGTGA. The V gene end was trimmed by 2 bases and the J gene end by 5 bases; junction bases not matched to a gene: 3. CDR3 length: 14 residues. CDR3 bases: TGTGCCAGCAGCTTAGCGGGGGGTGGAGATACGCAGTATTTT. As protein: CASSLAGGGDTQYF.

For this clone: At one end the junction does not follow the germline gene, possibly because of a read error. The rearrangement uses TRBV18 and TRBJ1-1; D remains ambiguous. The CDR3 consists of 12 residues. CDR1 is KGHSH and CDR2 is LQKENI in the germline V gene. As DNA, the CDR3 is TGTGCCAGCTCATCCCGCGACTCTGAAGCTTTCTTC. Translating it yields CASSSRDSEAFF.

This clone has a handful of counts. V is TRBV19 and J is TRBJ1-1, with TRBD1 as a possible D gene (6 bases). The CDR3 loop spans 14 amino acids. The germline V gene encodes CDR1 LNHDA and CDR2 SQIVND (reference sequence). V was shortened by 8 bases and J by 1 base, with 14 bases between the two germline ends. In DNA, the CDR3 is TGTGCCAGTCTAAATTCAGGGGCGAACACTGAAGCTTTCTTT. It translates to CASLNSGANTEAFF.

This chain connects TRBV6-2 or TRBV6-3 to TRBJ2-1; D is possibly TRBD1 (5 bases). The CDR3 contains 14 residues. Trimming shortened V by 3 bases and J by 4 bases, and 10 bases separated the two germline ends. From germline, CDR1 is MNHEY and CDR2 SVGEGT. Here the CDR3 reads CASSYVGAYNEQFF. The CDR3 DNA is TGTGCCAGCAGTTATGTTGGGGCGTACAATGAGCAGTTCTTC.